These 5 T cell receptor beta chains share one sample of origin, sequenced in a study of PD-L1 blockade in urothelial cancer. Here immunoSEQ multiplex PCR was the method, and the copy in TCRdb shows in-frame clones only, minus some. The sample has tens of thousands of clones; roughly 80% are singletons. Sequences were derived from PBMCs, sampled around atezolizumab (anti-PD-L1) treatment. The receptors stem from a man aged 70 or older with urothelial cancer.

V usage is TRBV25-1 and J usage is TRBJ2-7; possible D gene TRBD2, 5 bases. CDR1 MGHDK and CDR2 SYGVNS come from the germline V gene. The CDR3 runs 17 residues. The germline V and J ends were trimmed by 5 bases and 2 bases, with 22 bases remaining between them. The CDR3 DNA reads TGTGCCAGCAGTCGGGTTTTACGGAGGCTAGTAACCTACGAGCAGTACTTC. The encoded protein is CASSRVLRRLVTYEQYF.

CDR3 coding DNA: TGCGCCAGCAGCTCGACAGGGTACAGTGGAAACACCATATATTTT. Residues: CASSSTGYSGNTIYF. This chain links TRBV5-1 with TRBJ1-3; 7 bases fit TRBD1. J was trimmed by 3 bases and V by 3 bases; bases with no gene match: 6. The length of the CDR3 is 15 residues. Germline CDR1 SGHRS, CDR2 YFSETQ.

The J gene is TRBJ1-1, the V gene TRBV5-1, with 7 nucleotides matching TRBD1. The CDR3 covers 15 residues. V lost 3 bases, J lost 0 bases, and 5 bases stayed unmatched. CDR1 and CDR2 from the germline V gene are SGHRS and YFSETQ. CDR3 in DNA: TGCGCCAGCAGCTGGGGGACAGTACTGAACACTGAAGCTTTCTTT. This encodes CASSWGTVLNTEAFF.

This clone came up once. The chain recombines TRBV28 with TRBJ2-7; 7 positions agree with TRBD2. The CDR3 length is 15 residues. Germline V lookup: CDR1 MDHEN, CDR2 SYDVKM. Trimming removed 5 bases from V and 4 bases from J; junction bases left unmatched: 11. The CDR3 loop reads CASSPLGGVGYEQYF. CDR3 bases: TGTGCCAGCAGTCCGTTGGGGGGGGTGGGGTACGAGCAGTACTTC.

The chain couples TRBV10-3 to TRBJ2-5; tentatively, D is TRBD2 (6 bases). The CDR3 covers 15 residues. The germline V gene has CDR1 ENHRY and CDR2 SYGVKD. Between the trimmed V and J ends, which lost 2 bases and 1 base, there was a span of 11 bases. The CDR3 DNA is TGTGCCATCAGTGAGAGGGTCGGGGGCCAAGAGACCCAGTACTTC. This encodes CAISERVGGQETQYF.